The 23 T cell receptor beta chains reported below all come from one sample, sequenced in a study of cytomegalovirus exposure and HLA in healthy donors. Using immunoSEQ multiplex PCR, the repertoire was profiled, and TCRdb retains in-frame clones only, with some absent. The data contain a few hundred thousand clones, about 90% of them seen just once; the ten biggest clones take up 0.3% to 0.4%. Input material: PBMCs. The receptors were sampled from a woman aged 18-29 years in good health and CMV-seronegative.

Here the CDR3 DNA reads TGCGCCAGCAGCCAAGTGACCCCGTCGGGGTACTATAATTCACCCCTCCACTTT. Translated: CASSQVTPSGYYNSPLHF. The chain has TRBV4-1 and TRBJ1-6, with no clear D. Germline V gives CDR1 MGHRA, CDR2 YSYEKL. The CDR3 covers 18 residues. V was clipped by 1 base and J by 3 bases, with 16 bases between them.

The V and J genes are TRBV5-1 and TRBJ1-5, with TRBD1 matching over 7 bases. The germline V gene encodes CDR1 SGHRS and CDR2 YFSETQ. J was trimmed by 3 bases and V by 0 bases; bases with no gene match: 6. The CDR3 sequence is 16 residues long. As DNA, the CDR3 is TGCGCCAGCAGCTTGGACGGGACAGCTTTCAATCAGCCCCAGCATTTT. It encodes CASSLDGTAFNQPQHF.

A word on this clone: The sample holds other DNA sequences that translate to the same CDR3. The V gene is TRBV5-1, the J gene TRBJ2-3, with 7 bases that match TRBD1. Germline V gene data show CDR1 as SGHRS and CDR2 as YFSETQ. This CDR3 region has 14 residues. V dropped 5 bases and J dropped 3; count of bases not matched to a gene: 6. The CDR3: CASSLGQSTDTQYF. CDR3 sequence (DNA): TGCGCCAGCAGTCTGGGACAGTCGACAGATACGCAGTATTTT. Full variable domain (remainder filled in from reference TRBV5-1 and TRBJ2-3): KAGVTQTPRYLIKTRGQQVTLSCSPISGHRSVSWYQQTPGQGLQFLFEYFSETQRNKGNFPGRFSGRQFSNSRSEMNVSTLELGDSALYLCASSLGQSTDTQYFGPGTRLTVL.

This chain uses TRBV11-2 with TRBJ2-3; TRBD2 matches 9 bases. This CDR3 spans 17 amino acids. J lost 6 bases, V lost 0 bases, and 10 bases had no gene match. The germline CDR1 and CDR2 sequences are SGHAT and FQNNGV. The CDR3 DNA follows: TGTGCCAGCAGCTTAGATCGGGCGACTAGCGGTAGGGATACGCAGTATTTT. It codes for CASSLDRATSGRDTQYF.

J is TRBJ1-2 and V is TRBV15, with 10 bases matching TRBD1. CDR3 length equals 16 residues. The germline gives CDR1 LNHNV, CDR2 YYDKDF (reference sequence). The V gene end was trimmed by 0 bases and the J gene end by 7 bases; junction bases not matched to a gene: 8. Written as DNA, the CDR3 is TGTGCCACCAGCAGAGATGGGACAGGGGCGACGATTGGCTACACCTTC. Its translation is CATSRDGTGATIGYTF.

CDR3 loop: CASSDLWQGAGNQPQHF. The CDR3 DNA reads as TGTGCCAGCAGTGATCTGTGGCAGGGGGCTGGAAATCAGCCCCAGCATTTT. The chain recombines TRBV6-1 with TRBJ1-5; 8 bases match TRBD1. Germline V gene data show CDR1 as MNHNS and CDR2 as SASEGT. V shed 3 bases, J shed 4 bases, and the junction held 11 bases outside the gene matches. CDR3 length: 17 residues.

The gene calls are TRBV6-1 and TRBJ2-7, with D possibly TRBD1 on 6 matching bases. V dropped 6 bases and J dropped 2 bases, with 14 bases sitting between them. CDR3 length equals 14 residues. Germline V gene sequence: CDR1 MNHNS, CDR2 SASEGT. CDR3 coding DNA: TGTGCCAGCAGGCCCCGGGACACCACCTACGAGCAGTACTTC. It yields the protein CASRPRDTTYEQYF.

The rearrangement uses TRBV11-2 and TRBJ2-1; the match to TRBD2 covers 14 bases. Germline V lookup: CDR1 SGHAT, CDR2 FQNNGV. Trimming took 4 bases from V and 8 from J; bases not matched to a gene: 7. This CDR3 is built from 16 residues. CDR3 in amino acids: CASSWTRTSGGYEQFF. The DNA for the CDR3 is TGTGCCAGCAGCTGGACTCGGACTAGCGGGGGGTATGAGCAGTTCTTC.

This sequence joins TRBV4-1 and TRBJ1-1; TRBD1 aligns across 8 bases. The V gene's germline CDR1 is MGHRA and CDR2 YSYEKL. V lost 1 base to trimming and J lost 2 bases; unmatched junction nucleotides: 9. CDR3 size: 17 residues. CDR3 sequence (DNA): TGCGCCAGCAGCCAAGCTGGACAGGGAACCTTCAACACTGAAGCTTTCTTT. As protein: CASSQAGQGTFNTEAFF.

The chain is built from TRBV28 and TRBJ1-4; D is perhaps TRBD1 (6 bases). V was pared by 3 bases and J by 11 bases, with 22 bases between. CDR1 MDHEN and CDR2 SYDVKM come from the germline V gene. CDR3 size: 16 residues. As DNA, the CDR3 is TGTGCCAGCAGTTTCCCCGGGACACCCTATTCGGGGAAACTGTTTTTT. This translates into CASSFPGTPYSGKLFF.

The genes are TRBV6-1 and TRBJ2-7; 10 bases are shared with TRBD1. The CDR3 runs to 14 residues. The germline CDR1 and CDR2 sequences are MNHNS and SASEGT. V lost 6 bases to trimming and J lost 6 bases; unmatched junction nucleotides: 8. CDR3 nucleotide sequence: TGTGCCAGCAGCCTGCGACAGGGGGCTTCCGAGCAGTACGTC. Translation: CASSLRQGASEQYV.

This clone was picked up one time. The chain joins TRBV29-1 to TRBJ2-7, with D perhaps TRBD1 (5 bases). The CDR3 spans 12 residues. V was cut by 6 bases and J by 0 bases, with 9 bases left in between. CDR1 is SQVTM and CDR2 is ANQGSEA in the germline V gene. CDR3 coding DNA: TGCAGCGTCCTACAGGACTCCTACGAGCAGTACTTC. This sequence encodes CSVLQDSYEQYF.

Turning to this clone: The sample has other DNA sequences that encode this CDR3 too. The chain uses TRBV5-1 and TRBJ1-1, with D possibly matching TRBD1 (6 bases). Trimming shortened V by 4 bases and J by 1 base, and 8 bases separated the two germline ends. Germline V lookup: CDR1 SGHRS, CDR2 YFSETQ. This CDR3 spans 13 amino acids. CDR3 amino acids: CASSLGANTEAFF. DNA for the CDR3: TGCGCCAGCAGCCTGGGGGCGAACACTGAAGCTTTCTTT.

The CDR3 DNA follows: TGTGCCAGCAGCCAGACGACAGGGAATCAGCCCCAGCATTTT. This gives the protein CASSQTTGNQPQHF. V gene TRBV4-2 combines with J gene TRBJ1-5; the match to TRBD1 covers 7 bases. This CDR3 is 14 amino acids long. In germline, CDR1 is LGHNA, CDR2 YNFKEQ. V lost 3 bases, J lost 4 bases, and 3 bases stayed unmatched.

This clone was detected once. The chain carries TRBV7-8 and TRBJ1-2, with a possible D match to TRBD1 (6 bases). Germline CDR1 is SGHVS and CDR2 is FQNEAQ. CDR3 length equals 16 residues. Trimming took off 4 bases at V and 0 bases at J, with 15 bases between the two ends. CDR3 sequence reads: CASSSAGVRANYGYTF. In DNA, the CDR3 is TGTGCCAGCAGCTCCGCAGGGGTCAGAGCTAACTATGGCTACACCTTC.

The V call is TRBV28, the J call TRBJ1-5, with 10 bases that match TRBD1. From germline, CDR1 is MDHEN and CDR2 SYDVKM. The CDR3 length is 15 residues. The V and J ends lost 6 bases and 7 bases, in that order; junction bases with no gene match: 9. The CDR3 spells CASSAGTGVLQPQHF. The CDR3 bases are TGTGCCAGCAGCGCTGGGACAGGGGTTTTACAGCCCCAGCATTTT.

The rearrangement joins TRBV27 to TRBJ2-7, with a tentative D call TRBD2 (6 bases). In germline, CDR1 is MNHEY, CDR2 SMNVEV (reference sequence). V dropped 3 bases and J dropped 3 bases, with 12 bases sitting between them. The CDR3 loop spans 14 amino acids. Here the CDR3 reads CASSLAGSYYEQYF. The CDR3 region has the DNA TGTGCCAGCAGTTTGGCGGGGAGCTACTACGAGCAGTACTTC.

This chain connects TRBV6-5 to TRBJ1-3, with D possibly TRBD1 on 5 matching bases. CDR1 and CDR2 from the germline V gene are MNHEY and SVGAGI. The CDR3 length is 15 residues. V was cut by 8 bases and J by 0 bases, with 14 bases left in between. CDR3 in DNA: TGTGCCAGCTGGGGTAGGGGCGTCTCTGGAAACACCATATATTTT. Amino acids: CASWGRGVSGNTIYF.

This chain connects TRBV28 to TRBJ1-4, with TRBD1 matching over 7 bases. The ends lost 6 bases at V and 2 bases at J; junction bases unmatched: 9. From germline, CDR1 is MDHEN and CDR2 SYDVKM. This CDR3 is built from 16 residues. In nucleotides, the CDR3 is TGTGCCAGCAGACTATACACAGGGGCGACTAATGAAAAACTGTTTTTT. Translating gives CASRLYTGATNEKLFF.

The J gene is TRBJ1-2, the V gene TRBV5-6, with 9 nucleotides matching TRBD1. Germline V gene sequence: CDR1 SGHDT, CDR2 YYEEEE. This CDR3 is 14 amino acids long. Trimming at V came to 3 bases and at J to 7 bases, leaving 7 bases not matched to a gene. CDR3 protein: CASSSLTGGSGYTF. For the CDR3, the DNA is TGTGCCAGCAGCTCCTTAACAGGGGGCTCTGGCTACACCTTC. The full variable domain, in which reference TRBV5-6 and TRBJ1-2 provide the parts outside the CDR3, is DAGVTQSPTHLIKTRGQQVTLRCSPKSGHDTVSWYQQALGQGPQFIFQYYEEEERQRGNFPDRFSGHQFPNYSSELNVNALLLGDSALYLCASSSLTGGSGYTFGSGTRLTVV.

The chain carries TRBV2 and TRBJ2-6, with 9 bases identical to TRBD1. V was pared by 6 bases and J by 4 bases, with 10 bases of the junction left unmatched. The germline gives CDR1 SNHLY, CDR2 FYNNEI. The CDR3 runs to 17 residues. The CDR3 here is CASSGTGRAEGANVLTF. The CDR3 coding sequence is TGTGCCAGCAGCGGGACAGGGCGGGCGGAGGGGGCCAACGTCCTGACTTTC.

V usage is TRBV6-6 and J usage is TRBJ1-1, with unresolved D. Trimming shortened V by 2 bases and J by 4 bases, and 17 bases separated the two germline ends. The germline gives CDR1 MNHNY, CDR2 SVGAGI (reference sequence). This CDR3 has 16 residues. The CDR3 coding sequence is TGTGCCAGCAGTTACACCATGGTGGGAGAGGGCACTGAAGCTTTCTTT. This sequence encodes CASSYTMVGEGTEAFF.

This chain uses TRBV30 with TRBJ1-2; perhaps TRBD1 as D (6 bases). This CDR3 is 11 amino acids long. Trimming shortened V by 3 bases and J by 6 bases, and 8 bases separated the two germline ends. Germline V gives CDR1 GTSNPN, CDR2 SVGIG (reference sequence). The CDR3 protein is CAWSSGDGYTF. For the CDR3, the DNA is TGTGCCTGGAGCTCAGGGGATGGCTACACCTTC.